These T cell receptor beta chains were read from a single sample in a study of blood T cell repertoires in COVID-19. The table came from immunoSEQ multiplex PCR; TCRdb's copy has only in-frame clones and leaves some out. The sample lists 200,000 or so clones, approximately 81% seen once, with less than 20% in the top ten. Material: peripheral blood. Receptors were obtained from a human donor in a cohort sampled during active COVID-19. Both conserved end residues are part of each CDR3. A D gene is named only where the DNA matches it firmly. For some rows the clone size is stated as once, few or many, or as a class when expanded; others skip it.

>TRBV7-3|TRBJ2-1|TRBD1|13|NA
CASSLRRQGEQFF
TGTGCCAGCAGCTTACGAAGACAGGGCGAGCAGTTCTTC
>TRBV30|TRBJ1-2|NA|11|NA
CAWSGGGGYTF
TGTGCCTGGAGTGGGGGAGGGGGCTACACCTTC
>TRBV24-1|TRBJ2-5|NA|14|NA
CATSPTGGGETQYF
TGTGCCACCAGCCCCACAGGGGGGGGAGAGACCCAGTACTTC
>TRBV27|TRBJ2-2|TRBD2|13|NA
CASRSSGRGELFF
TGTGCCAGCAGGTCTAGCGGGAGAGGGGAGCTGTTTTTT
>TRBV5-1|TRBJ1-4|NA|14|NA
CASSLSGVNEKLFF
TGCGCCAGCAGCTTGTCCGGGGTTAATGAAAAACTGTTTTTT
>TRBV11-2|TRBJ2-3|TRBD2|17|NA
CASSLATSGGFGDTQYF
TGTGCCAGCAGCTTAGCCACCAGCGGGGGGTTCGGGGATACGCAGTATTTT
>TRBV30|TRBJ1-2|NA|11|NA
CAWTRSYGYTF
TGTGCCTGGACACGGAGCTATGGCTACACCTTC
>TRBV28|TRBJ1-1|NA|16|NA
CASSGRQARSVVKAFF
TGTGCCAGCAGTGGGAGACAGGCCAGATCTGTGGTCAAAGCTTTCTTT
>TRBV3-1/TRBV3-2|TRBJ1-1|NA|14|once
CASSPAGGSTEAFF
TGTGCCAGCAGCCCCGCGGGGGGATCCACTGAAGCTTTCTTT
>TRBV5-1|TRBJ2-2|NA|15|once
CASSPTVGGIGELFF
TGCGCCAGCAGCCCGACGGTCGGCGGGATCGGGGAGCTGTTTTTT
>TRBV14|TRBJ1-3|NA|14|NA
CASSLSNSGNTIYF
TGTGCCAGCAGCCTGAGCAACTCTGGAAACACCATATATTTT
>TRBV18|TRBJ1-2|TRBD1|15|NA
CASSPRTGQDYGYTF
TGTGCCAGCTCACCTAGGACAGGGCAGGACTATGGCTACACCTTC
>TRBV30|TRBJ2-7|TRBD2|14|NA
CAWSVLAGPREQYF
TGTGCCTGGAGTGTATTAGCGGGGCCACGGGAGCAGTACTTC
>TRBV11-2|TRBJ2-5|NA|13|NA
CASSLRFEETQYF
TGTGCCAGCAGCCTCAGGTTTGAGGAGACCCAGTACTTC
>TRBV5-1|TRBJ1-6|NA|15|NA
CASSQTVTGNSPLHF
TGCGCCAGCAGCCAGACAGTTACCGGTAATTCACCCCTCCACTTT
>TRBV24-1|TRBJ2-5|TRBD1|16|NA
CATSDHLDRGRETQYF
TGTGCCACCAGTGATCACCTGGACAGGGGGAGAGAGACCCAGTACTTC
>TRBV30|TRBJ2-3|TRBD2|14|NA
CAWSNRAGGGSLYF
TGTGCCTGGAGTAACAGAGCGGGAGGCGGTTCTTTGTATTTT
>TRBV19|TRBJ2-1|TRBD2|16|NA
CASSIVMAGALNEQFF
TGTGCCAGTAGTATAGTAATGGCGGGAGCCCTCAATGAGCAGTTCTTC
>TRBV5-1|TRBJ2-5|NA|15|once
CASSLAGIRGETQYF
TGCGCCAGCAGCTTGGCTGGTATCCGGGGGGAGACCCAGTACTTC
>TRBV3-1/TRBV3-2|TRBJ2-5|TRBD2|16|NA
CASSQYGTSGKETQYF
TGTGCCAGCAGCCAATACGGGACTAGCGGGAAGGAGACCCAGTACTTC
>TRBV4-2|TRBJ1-5|TRBD1|17|NA
CASSQGVGQFVSQPQHF
TGTGCCAGCAGCCAAGGTGTGGGACAGTTCGTCAGCCAGCCCCAGCATTTT
>TRBV21-1|TRBJ1-5|NA|15|NA
CASTTGRLCDQPQHF
TGTGCCAGCACCACAGGGAGATTATGCGATCAGCCCCAGCATTTT
>TRBV7-8|TRBJ1-3|NA|17|NA
CASSLVAGANSGNTIYF
TGTGCCAGCAGCTTAGTTGCAGGGGCAAACTCTGGAAACACCATATATTTT
>TRBV28|TRBJ2-7|NA|11|NA
CASNRDYEQYF
TGTGCCAGCAACAGAGACTACGAGCAGTACTTC
>TRBV5-1|TRBJ1-1|NA|13|once
CASSARQNTEAFF
TGCGCCAGCAGCGCCCGACAGAACACTGAAGCTTTCTTT
>TRBV6-5|TRBJ2-7|TRBD2|14|once
CASCYGGGGYEQYF
TGTGCCAGCTGCTACGGGGGGGGAGGCTACGAGCAGTACTTC
>TRBV5-1|TRBJ2-2|NA|12|NA
CAIQSNTGELFF
TGCGCCATCCAGTCGAACACCGGGGAGCTGTTTTTT
>TRBV15|TRBJ2-5|NA|13|NA
CATSRGFGQTQYF
TGTGCCACCAGCAGAGGTTTTGGGCAGACCCAGTACTTC
>TRBV7-3|TRBJ1-2|NA|13|NA
CASSLRQGNGYTF
TGTGCCAGCAGCTTACGGCAGGGGAATGGCTACACCTTC
>TRBV3-1/TRBV3-2|TRBJ2-2|NA|14|NA
CASRRQESNGELFF
TGTGCCAGCCGACGACAGGAGAGTAACGGGGAGCTGTTTTTT
>TRBV19|TRBJ1-5|TRBD1|14|NA
CASSSRQGGQPQHF
TGTGCCAGTAGTTCACGACAGGGGGGGCAGCCCCAGCATTTT